This TCR beta chain was identified in a study of T-cell reconstitution after alpha-beta-depleted transplantation in children. This CDR3 contains 13 residues. V was pared by 10 bases and J by 1 base, with 10 bases between. Germline CDR1 MNHNS, CDR2 SASEGT. In this sample, this clonotype turned up many times. Unique molecular identifiers were incorporated into the prepared TCRbeta library. TCRdb re-called the PCR reads with MiXCR, one entry per CDR3 protein. The table has hundreds of thousands of distinct CDR3 sequences, roughly 15% seen once. The receptor was derived from a human donor who donated a stem cell graft to a child with acute myeloid leukemia. Material: PBMCs from the stem cell graft donor, obtained from the stem cell graft. The chain has TRBV6-1 and TRBJ2-2; D is possibly TRBD2 (7 bases). As DNA, the CDR3 is TGTGCCATCGGGGGGCGGAACACCGGGGAGCTGTTTTTT. Residues: CAIGGRNTGELFF.